This T cell receptor beta chain is drawn from a study of OX40 agonist ivuxolimab in advanced cancers. General study results and limits: Antigens targeted by the expanded peripheral T cells were not determined.

Points on this clone: The target antigen is unknown.

V was trimmed by 1 base and J by 5 bases, leaving 0 bases between them. Germline CDR1 is LGHNT and CDR2 is FRNRAP. CDR3 length: 11 residues. The table came from immunoSEQ multiplex PCR; TCRdb's copy has only in-frame clones and leaves some out. The sample has roughly 19,000 clones; more than 75% are singletons. The receptor was isolated from an adult with an advanced solid tumor such as melanoma, head and neck, liver or kidney cancer. This specimen was CD4+ or CD8+ T cells sorted from blood, taken in a trial of the OX40 agonist ivuxolimab. The chain links TRBV12-5 to TRBJ1-3; D is undetermined. This CDR3 reads CASGLGNTIYF. The DNA of the CDR3 is TGTGCTAGTGGTTTGGGAAACACCATATATTTT.